The clone carrying this T cell receptor beta chain has a count of ten or more. V lost 4 bases and J lost 4, with 8 bases in between. Germline-derived CDR1 and CDR2 are LGHNT and FRNRAP. The CDR3 is 13 amino acids. These data belong to a study of HIV-infected patients and healthy controls. One entry per CDR3 protein results from TCRdb running MiXCR on the 5' RACE reads. The sample comprises fewer than 20,000 distinct CDR3 sequences, around a fifth of which are singletons, and around 33% rests with the top ten. This clonotype was obtained from a human donor in good health. This rearrangement joins TRBV12-5 to TRBJ1-5, with TRBD1 as a possible D gene (5 bases). Material for sequencing was CD8+ T cells from blood. The CDR3 region is CASGSGGNQPQHF. CDR3 in DNA: TGTGCTAGTGGTTCGGGGGGGAATCAGCCCCAGCATTTT. The whole variable domain, filled in from reference TRBV12-5 and TRBJ1-5, reads DARVTQTPRHKVTEMGQEVTMRCQPILGHNTVFWYRQTMMQGLELLAYFRNRAPLDDSGMPKDRFSAEMPDATLATLKIQPSEPRDSAVYFCASGSGGNQPQHFGDGTRLSIL.